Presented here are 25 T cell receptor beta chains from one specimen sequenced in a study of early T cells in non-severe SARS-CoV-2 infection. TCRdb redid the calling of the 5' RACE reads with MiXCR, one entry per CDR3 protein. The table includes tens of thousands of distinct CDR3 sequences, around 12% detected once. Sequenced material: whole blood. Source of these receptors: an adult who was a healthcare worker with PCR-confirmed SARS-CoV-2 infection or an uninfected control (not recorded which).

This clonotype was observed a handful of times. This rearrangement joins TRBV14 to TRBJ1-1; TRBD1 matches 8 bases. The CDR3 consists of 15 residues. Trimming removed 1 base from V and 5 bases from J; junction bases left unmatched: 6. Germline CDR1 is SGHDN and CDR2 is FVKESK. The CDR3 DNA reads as TGTGCCAGCAGCCAAGCGGGCAGGGGGCTAACTGAAGCTTTCTTT. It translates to CASSQAGRGLTEAFF.

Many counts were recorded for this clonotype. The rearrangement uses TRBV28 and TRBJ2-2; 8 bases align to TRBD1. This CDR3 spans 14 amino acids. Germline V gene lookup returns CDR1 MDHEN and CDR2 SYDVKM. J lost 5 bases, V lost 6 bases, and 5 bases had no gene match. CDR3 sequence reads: CASRPTGETGELFF. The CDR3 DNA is TGTGCCAGCAGGCCGACAGGGGAGACCGGGGAGCTGTTTTTT.

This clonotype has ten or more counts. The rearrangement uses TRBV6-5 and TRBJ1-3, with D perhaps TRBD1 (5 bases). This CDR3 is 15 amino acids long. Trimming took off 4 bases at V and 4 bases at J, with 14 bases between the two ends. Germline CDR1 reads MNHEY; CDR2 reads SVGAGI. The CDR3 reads CASSSVRGNGNTIYF. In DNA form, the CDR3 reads TGTGCCAGCAGTTCCGTCCGGGGGAACGGAAACACCATATATTTT.

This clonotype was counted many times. CDR3 region: CSRPPNRDGNTEAFF. The CDR3 nucleotides are TGCAGCCGACCCCCAAACCGGGACGGGAACACTGAAGCTTTCTTT. The rearrangement links TRBV29-1 to TRBJ1-1, with D possibly matching TRBD1 (5 bases). Germline CDR1 is SQVTM and CDR2 is ANQGSEA. CDR3 length: 15 residues. V was cut by 8 bases and J by 1 base, with 20 bases left in between.

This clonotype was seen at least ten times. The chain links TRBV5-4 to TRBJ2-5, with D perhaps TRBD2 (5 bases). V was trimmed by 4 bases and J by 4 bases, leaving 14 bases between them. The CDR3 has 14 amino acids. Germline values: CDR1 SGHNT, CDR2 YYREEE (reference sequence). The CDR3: CASSRGEGRETQYF. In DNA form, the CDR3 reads TGTGCCAGCAGCCGGGGAGAGGGCCGAGAGACCCAGTACTTC.

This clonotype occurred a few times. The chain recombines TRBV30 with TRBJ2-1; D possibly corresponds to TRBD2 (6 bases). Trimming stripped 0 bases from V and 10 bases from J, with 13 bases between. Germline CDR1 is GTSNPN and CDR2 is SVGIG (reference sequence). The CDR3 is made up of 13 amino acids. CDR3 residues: CAWSVGTLGEQFF. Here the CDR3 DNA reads TGTGCCTGGAGTGTTGGGACTCTGGGGGAGCAGTTCTTC.

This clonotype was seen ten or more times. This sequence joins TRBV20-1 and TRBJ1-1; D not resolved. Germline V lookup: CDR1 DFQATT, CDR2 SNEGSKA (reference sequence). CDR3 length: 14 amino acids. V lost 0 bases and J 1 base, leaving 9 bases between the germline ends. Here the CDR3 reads CSARDRTANTEAFF. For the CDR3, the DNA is TGCAGTGCTAGAGATCGGACGGCGAACACTGAAGCTTTCTTT.

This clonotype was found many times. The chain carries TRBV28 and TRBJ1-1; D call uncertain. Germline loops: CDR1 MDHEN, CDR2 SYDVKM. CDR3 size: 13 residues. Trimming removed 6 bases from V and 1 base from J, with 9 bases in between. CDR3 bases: TGTGCCAGCAGCCAGGTCCAGAACACTGAAGCTTTCTTT. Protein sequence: CASSQVQNTEAFF.

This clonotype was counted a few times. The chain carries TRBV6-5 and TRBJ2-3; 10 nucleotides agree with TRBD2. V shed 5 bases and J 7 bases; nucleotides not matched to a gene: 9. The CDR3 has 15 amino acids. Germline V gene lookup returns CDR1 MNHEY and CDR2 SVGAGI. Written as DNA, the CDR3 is TGTGCCAGCAGTCTCGGACTAGCGGTCCTTAATACGCAGTATTTT. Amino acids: CASSLGLAVLNTQYF.

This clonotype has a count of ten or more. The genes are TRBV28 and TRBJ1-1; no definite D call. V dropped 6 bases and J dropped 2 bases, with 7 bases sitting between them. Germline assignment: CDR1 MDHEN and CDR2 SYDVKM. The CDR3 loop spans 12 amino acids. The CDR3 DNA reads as TGTGCCAGCAGCGAGGAAAACACTGAAGCTTTCTTT. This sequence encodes CASSEENTEAFF.

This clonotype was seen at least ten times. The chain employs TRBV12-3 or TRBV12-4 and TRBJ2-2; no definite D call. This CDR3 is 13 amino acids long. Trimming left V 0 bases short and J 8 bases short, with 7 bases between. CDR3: CASSLATEGELFF. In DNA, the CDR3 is TGTGCCAGCAGTTTAGCGACGGAAGGGGAGCTGTTTTTT.

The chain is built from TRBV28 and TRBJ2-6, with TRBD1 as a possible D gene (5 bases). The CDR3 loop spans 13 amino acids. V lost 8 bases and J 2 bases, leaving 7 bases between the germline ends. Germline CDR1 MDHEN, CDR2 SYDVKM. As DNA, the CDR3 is TGTGCCAGCGAAGGGGCTGGGGCCAACGTCCTGACTTTC. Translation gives CASEGAGANVLTF.

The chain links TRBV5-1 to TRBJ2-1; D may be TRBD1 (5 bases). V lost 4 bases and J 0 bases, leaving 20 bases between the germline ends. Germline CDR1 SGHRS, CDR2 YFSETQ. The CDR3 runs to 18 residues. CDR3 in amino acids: CASSLTPPTDSSYNEQFF. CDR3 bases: TGCGCCAGCAGCCTCACCCCCCCTACCGACAGCTCCTACAATGAGCAGTTCTTC. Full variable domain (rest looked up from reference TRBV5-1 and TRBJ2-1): KAGVTQTPRYLIKTRGQQVTLSCSPISGHRSVSWYQQTPGQGLQFLFEYFSETQRNKGNFPGRFSGRQFSNSRSEMNVSTLELGDSALYLCASSLTPPTDSSYNEQFFGPGTRLTVL.

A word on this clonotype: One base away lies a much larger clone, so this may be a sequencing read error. As DNA, the CDR3 is TGTGCCAGCAGTTTATACCTCGGCAGGGGAAAGAGTTTT. As protein: CASSLYLGRGKSF. This rearrangement joins TRBV28 to TRBJ2-3; TRBD1 might be the D (6 bases). The CDR3 covers 13 residues. Germline V gene data show CDR1 as MDHEN and CDR2 as SYDVKM.

CDR3 loop: CSVEQRGNTEAFF. For the CDR3, the DNA is TGCAGCGTTGAGCAACGGGGCAACACTGAAGCTTTCTTT. The chain is built from TRBV29-1 and TRBJ1-1; TRBD1 might be the D (5 bases). Germline assignment: CDR1 SQVTM and CDR2 ANQGSEA. The CDR3 length is 13 residues. V was shortened by 3 bases and J by 2 bases, with 10 bases between the two germline ends.

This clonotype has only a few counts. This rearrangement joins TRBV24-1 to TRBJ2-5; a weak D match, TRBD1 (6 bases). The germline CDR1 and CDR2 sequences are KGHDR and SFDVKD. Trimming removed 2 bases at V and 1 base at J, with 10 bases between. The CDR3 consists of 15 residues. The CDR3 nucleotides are TGTGCCACCAGTGATTCGGGACAACTCCAAGAGACCCAGTACTTC. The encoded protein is CATSDSGQLQETQYF.

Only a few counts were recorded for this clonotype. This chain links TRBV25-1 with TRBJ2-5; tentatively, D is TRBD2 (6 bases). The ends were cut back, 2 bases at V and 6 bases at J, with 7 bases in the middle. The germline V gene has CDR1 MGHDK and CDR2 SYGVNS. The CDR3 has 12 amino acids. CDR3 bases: TGTGCCAGCAGTGAAGGGAGGCAGACCCAGTACTTC. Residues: CASSEGRQTQYF.

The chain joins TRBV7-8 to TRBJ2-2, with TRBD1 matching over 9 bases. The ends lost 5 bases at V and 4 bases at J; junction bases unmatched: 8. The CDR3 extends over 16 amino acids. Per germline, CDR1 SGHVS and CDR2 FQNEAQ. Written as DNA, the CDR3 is TGTGCCAGCAGCCTTATGGGACAGGGACCCACCGGGGAGCTGTTTTTT. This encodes CASSLMGQGPTGELFF.

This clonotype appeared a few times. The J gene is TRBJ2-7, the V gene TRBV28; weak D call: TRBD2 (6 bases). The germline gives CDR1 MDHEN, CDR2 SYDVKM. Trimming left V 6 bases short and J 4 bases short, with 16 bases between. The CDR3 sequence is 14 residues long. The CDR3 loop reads CASRLLGGPYEQYF. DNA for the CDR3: TGTGCCAGCAGGTTGCTGGGAGGCCCGTACGAGCAGTACTTC.

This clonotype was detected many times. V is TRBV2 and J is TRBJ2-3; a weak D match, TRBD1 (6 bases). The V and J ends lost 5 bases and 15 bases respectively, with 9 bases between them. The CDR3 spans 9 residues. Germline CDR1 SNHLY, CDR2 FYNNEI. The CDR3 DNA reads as TGTGCCAGCAGTCCGGGACATTATTTT. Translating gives CASSPGHYF.

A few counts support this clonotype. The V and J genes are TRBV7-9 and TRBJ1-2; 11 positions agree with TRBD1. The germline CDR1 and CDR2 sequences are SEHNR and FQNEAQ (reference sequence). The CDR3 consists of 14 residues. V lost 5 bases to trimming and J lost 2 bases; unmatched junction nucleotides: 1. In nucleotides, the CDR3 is TGTGCCAGCAGCAGGGACAGGGGGAACTATGGCTACACCTTC. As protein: CASSRDRGNYGYTF.

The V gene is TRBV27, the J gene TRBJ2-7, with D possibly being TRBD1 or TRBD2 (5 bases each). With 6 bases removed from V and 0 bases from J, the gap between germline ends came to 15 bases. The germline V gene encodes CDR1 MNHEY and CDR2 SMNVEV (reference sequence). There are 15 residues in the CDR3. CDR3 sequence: CASRVLTGTSYEQYF. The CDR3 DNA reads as TGTGCCAGCAGAGTCCTCACCGGGACCTCCTACGAGCAGTACTTC.

The CDR3 DNA is TGTGCCAGCAGCGCAGGGGCAGGGGGAGAGACCCAGTACTTC. Its translation is CASSAGAGGETQYF. The chain links TRBV7-2 to TRBJ2-5; 7 bases line up with TRBD1. The ends lost 5 bases at V and 4 bases at J; junction bases unmatched: 7. The germline V gene has CDR1 SGHTA and CDR2 FQGNSA. The CDR3 spans 14 residues.

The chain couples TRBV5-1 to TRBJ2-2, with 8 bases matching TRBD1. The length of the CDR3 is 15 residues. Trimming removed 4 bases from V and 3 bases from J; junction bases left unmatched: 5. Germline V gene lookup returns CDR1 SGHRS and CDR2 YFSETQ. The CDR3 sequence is CASSLRQGHTGELFF. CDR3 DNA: TGCGCCAGCAGCCTACGACAGGGGCACACCGGGGAGCTGTTTTTT.

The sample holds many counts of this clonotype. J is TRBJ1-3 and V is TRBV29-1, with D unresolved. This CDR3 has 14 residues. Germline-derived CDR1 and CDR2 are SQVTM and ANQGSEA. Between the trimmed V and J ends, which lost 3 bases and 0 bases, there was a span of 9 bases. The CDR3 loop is CSVEARTSGNTIYF. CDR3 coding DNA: TGCAGCGTTGAGGCCAGGACCTCTGGAAACACCATATATTTT.